This T cell receptor (beta chain) appears in the sequencing data of a study of blood T cell repertoires in COVID-19 (dated by TCRdb to the early 2020s). Turning to the overall study: Samples covering the acute and convalescent phases of COVID-19 were provided by collaborators in the United States, Italy and Spain. The prospective study material was composed of cDNA or gDNA derived from T cells, B-cell-depleted T cells, or PBMCs. Samples came from the ongoing ImmuneRACE study (first 160 participants) plus 1,254 subjects from 6 global collaborators. Nearly every sample came with metadata listing a de-identified subject ID, COVID-19 status, age in years and sex. Subjects who had been exposed to COVID-19, were actively infected with it, or had recovered from it provided the deeply sampled blood TCRbeta repertoires that made up the dataset. HLA class I and class II types, where available, came from metadata supplied by the sample provider rather than from assay-based typing. A freely available public database, intended as a resource for researchers studying the immune response to SARS-CoV-2, is where the repertoires were released. Findings and caveats that apply to the study as a whole: The quantity of clinical and demographic metadata differed by source and by participant and was supplied without curation.

Whole blood was collected in K2EDTA tubes by collaborating institutions according to the institutions' own protocols. Collaborator samples were shipped for TCRbeta analysis as frozen whole blood, isolated PBMCs, or DNA extracted from either sample type. The cysteine opens and the phenylalanine closes a CDR3 of 15 amino acids. The sequence is cut down to CDR3 DNA, 45 bases in frame from base 1. Relative to germline, V is missing 4 bases and J is missing 4 bases, with 4 bases of the junction outside any gene match. CDR1 and CDR2, per the germline V gene, are SGHAT and FQNNGV. TCRbeta CDR3 regions were amplified from genomic DNA using the immunoSEQ Assay, a bias-controlled multiplex PCR. The original methods were these. The number of nucleated cells in each sample was estimated from the amplification of reference gene primers within the assay. To quantify the absolute abundance of each unique TCRbeta CDR3 rearrangement, sequence reads were collapsed and filtered. Productive Simpson clonality was computed per sample as the square root of Simpson's diversity index over productive rearrangements. Sourced from immuneACCESS, this table was stored by TCRdb with only in-frame sequences that have V and J called. A share of the clones is absent; for the studies checked, an unresolved V gene accounts for under half, and the remainder has no known explanation. V and J calls and clone size are copied from that table; D and trimming were computed from the DNA. Recorded for this sample are roughly 110,000 clones; under 95% of them occurred a single time. Together, the top ten hold under 1.5% of the sample.

On this clone: The specificity of this receptor is unknown. No base-level quality is on record; no much larger clone is a single base apart.

Material: peripheral blood. The chain uses TRBV11-2 and TRBJ2-7; 13 bases in the junction line up with TRBD2. The clonotype comes from a woman in her 30s with acute or convalescent COVID-19. The CDR3 protein: CASSSGLAGVYEQYF. The DNA sequence follows: TGTGCCAGCAGCTCTGGACTAGCGGGAGTGTACGAGCAGTACTTC.